The following is a T cell receptor (beta chain) sequence with its context. No antigen is known for it. Assay used: immunoSEQ multiplex PCR; TCRdb lists only in-frame clones, some missing. The table lists about 90,000 clones, around 90% of them singletons. This sample was taken from a study of OX40 agonist ivuxolimab in advanced cancers. Study details: Cohort: around 86% men, mean age approximately 66, aged about 20 to 90. Findings of the study overall: Among some nonresponders, normalized T-cell clonal expansion was also low. Average numbers of expanded clones were greater in CD8+ T cells than in CD4+. In the 0.1 to 3.0 mg/kg range, CD4+ and CD8+ blood T cells had expanded clonally by week 6.

The CDR3 loop spans 19 amino acids. In germline, CDR1 is MDHEN, CDR2 SYDVKM. Germline trimming cut 6 bases from V and 1 base from J; bases unmatched to any gene: 14. The TCR originated in an adult with an advanced solid tumor such as melanoma, head and neck, liver or kidney cancer. The sequencing here drew on CD4+ or CD8+ T cells sorted from blood, taken in a trial of the OX40 agonist ivuxolimab. The chain recombines TRBV28 with TRBJ1-5, with 11 nucleotides matching TRBD1. DNA of the CDR3: TGTGCCAGCAGCCTTCAGGACAGGGGGCGAATTTTAAGCAATCAGCCCCAGCATTTT. As protein: CASSLQDRGRILSNQPQHF.